Listed below are T cell receptor beta chains from one sample, sequenced in a study of OX40 agonist ivuxolimab in advanced cancers. Libraries were prepared by immunoSEQ multiplex PCR; TCRdb keeps only in-frame clonotypes and omits some of them. The data contain 55,000 to 70,000 clones, under 90% of them seen just once; the ten biggest clones take up about 1.9%. The sequenced sample was CD4+ or CD8+ T cells sorted from blood, obtained in a trial of the OX40 agonist ivuxolimab. Source of these receptors: an adult with an advanced solid tumor such as melanoma, head and neck, liver or kidney cancer. Each CDR3 is given with its conserved first and last residue. Each record gives: V gene, J gene, D gene, clone size, CDR3 protein, CDR3 DNA. A D gene is named only where the DNA matches it firmly. The size field is filled for only some rows; it gives once, few, many or a size class.

v_call: TRBV30
j_call: TRBJ1-1
d_call: .
clone_size: few
cdr3_aa: CAWSRGRYTEAFF
cdr3_nt: TGTGCCTGGAGCCGGGGAAGGTACACTGAAGCTTTCTTT

v_call: TRBV19
j_call: TRBJ2-5
d_call: TRBD2
clone_size: .
cdr3_aa: CAPPASGRAGETQYF
cdr3_nt: TGTGCCCCCCCTGCTAGCGGGAGGGCCGGAGAGACCCAGTACTTC

v_call: TRBV7-8
j_call: TRBJ2-5
d_call: TRBD2
clone_size: few
cdr3_aa: CASSKRMTSGQETQYF
cdr3_nt: TGTGCCAGCAGCAAACGAATGACTAGCGGGCAAGAGACCCAGTACTTC

v_call: TRBV6-6
j_call: TRBJ1-5
d_call: .
clone_size: .
cdr3_aa: CASSPSGAQPQHF
cdr3_nt: TGTGCCAGCAGCCCATCGGGGGCTCAGCCCCAGCATTTT

v_call: TRBV11-3
j_call: TRBJ2-2
d_call: TRBD2
clone_size: .
cdr3_aa: CASSLQSAGDGELFF
cdr3_nt: TGTGCCAGCAGCTTACAATCAGCGGGAGACGGGGAGCTGTTTTTT

v_call: TRBV2
j_call: TRBJ2-3
d_call: TRBD2
clone_size: .
cdr3_aa: CASGLAGGDTQYF
cdr3_nt: TGTGCCAGCGGACTAGCTGGGGGAGATACGCAGTATTTT

v_call: TRBV5-5
j_call: TRBJ1-2
d_call: TRBD1
clone_size: .
cdr3_aa: CASSLQGRDGYTF
cdr3_nt: TGTGCCAGCAGTTTACAGGGGAGAGATGGCTACACCTTC

v_call: TRBV13
j_call: TRBJ2-3
d_call: .
clone_size: .
cdr3_aa: CASSPLGRRSTDTQYF
cdr3_nt: TGTGCCAGCAGCCCACTGGGCCGGAGGAGCACAGATACGCAGTATTTT

v_call: TRBV7-2
j_call: TRBJ2-3
d_call: .
clone_size: .
cdr3_aa: CASSLEDRQYF
cdr3_nt: TGTGCCAGCAGCTTAGAGGACAGACAGTATTTT

v_call: TRBV11-2
j_call: TRBJ2-5
d_call: TRBD2
clone_size: .
cdr3_aa: CASSSGGGTQYF
cdr3_nt: TGTGCCAGCAGCTCCGGGGGGGGGACCCAGTACTTC